The clone carrying this T cell receptor (beta chain) was seen many times. TCRdb re-called the RACE reads through MiXCR, storing one row per CDR3 protein. The sample holds 300,000 to 400,000 distinct CDR3 sequences, approximately 5.1% seen once. J gave up 2 bases and V 7 bases, and 10 bases lay outside the gene matches. CDR3 length: 16 residues. Germline-derived CDR1 and CDR2 are MNHNS and SASEGT. The data were taken from a study of human T cells and chemical hapten exposure. Time point: pre-sensitization, week 0. Stated treatment: therapeutic diphenylcyclopropenone sensitization with weekly scalp DPC. Total RNA was extracted from unfractionated whole blood.

The chain combines TRBV6-1 with TRBJ1-5; 8 nucleotides match TRBD1. The sequenced sample was whole blood, obtained in connection with sensitization to the hapten diphenylcyclopropenone (DPC). The clonotype comes from a woman aged 50 to 65 with alopecia areata. Some clones in this sample may be carry-over from other donors' samples. CDR3 residues: CASIETGAEGNQPQHF. The CDR3, as DNA: TGTGCCAGCATCGAGACAGGGGCGGAGGGCAATCAGCCCCAGCATTTT.